Listed below are T cell receptor beta chains from one sample, sequenced in a study of vaccination effects on CD4 cells after COVID-19. Sequencing was performed with immunoSEQ multiplex PCR; in TCRdb, only in-frame clones are kept and a portion is missing. The sample lists about 27,000 clones, over 65% occurring once. The antigens these receptors bind are not known. The starting material was CD4+ T cells from PBMCs cultured with HCoV-NL63 spike peptides, obtained before COVID-19 vaccination. The receptors here all came from a human donor who received a COVID-19 vaccine. Each CDR3 is given with its conserved first and last residue. The order of the fields is V gene, clone size, J gene, D gene, CDR3 protein, CDR3 DNA. The D gene is left open where the match is weak. Size is omitted from some rows. Given values are once, few, many or a class for expanded clones.

TRBV27	few	TRBJ1-2	TRBD1	CASRQQGIYGYTF	TGTGCCAGCAGGCAACAGGGGATCTATGGCTACACCTTC
TRBV3-1/TRBV3-2	NA	TRBJ2-7	TRBD2	CASSPGLAVRYEQYF	TGTGCCAGCAGCCCAGGACTAGCGGTTAGGTACGAGCAGTACTTC
TRBV4-3	NA	TRBJ1-4	NA	CASSQGFATNEKLFF	TGCGCCAGCAGCCAAGGCTTTGCAACTAATGAAAAACTGTTTTTT
TRBV7-9	NA	TRBJ1-4	NA	CASSLQSGRLFF	TGTGCCAGCAGCTTGCAGAGTGGGAGACTGTTTTTT
TRBV2	few	TRBJ2-3	NA	CASRTDTDTQYF	TGTGCCAGCAGGACGGATACAGATACGCAGTATTTT
TRBV10-3	NA	TRBJ1-2	TRBD1	CAISESGQGHGYTF	TGTGCCATCAGTGAGTCAGGACAGGGCCATGGCTACACCTTC
TRBV4-1	NA	TRBJ2-2	NA	CASSQRIPTELANTGELFF	TGCGCCAGCAGCCAAAGAATACCTACAGAGCTAGCGAACACCGGGGAGCTGTTTTTT
TRBV19	NA	TRBJ1-1	TRBD1	CASSPQGANTEAFF	TGTGCCAGTAGTCCCCAGGGGGCCAACACTGAAGCTTTCTTT
TRBV3-1/TRBV3-2	few	TRBJ2-2	NA	CASSPRRRTNTGELFF	TGTGCCAGCAGCCCTAGAAGGCGAACGAACACCGGGGAGCTGTTTTTT
TRBV5-6	NA	TRBJ1-6	NA	CASSRGVYNSPLHF	TGTGCCAGCAGCCGTGGGGTTTACAACTCTCCCCTCCACTTT
TRBV30	NA	TRBJ1-2	NA	CAWSGVGEGQASVHNYGYTF	TGTGCCTGGAGTGGAGTGGGGGAAGGTCAGGCGTCCGTCCATAACTATGGCTACACCTTC
TRBV5-1	NA	TRBJ2-1	NA	CASSLEPGAPNEQFF	TGCGCCAGCAGCTTGGAGCCAGGGGCGCCCAATGAGCAGTTCTTC
TRBV7-6	once	TRBJ2-1	NA	CASSLSGRPNEQFF	TGTGCCAGCAGCTTATCCGGCCGGCCCAATGAGCAGTTCTTC
TRBV5-6	NA	TRBJ1-2	TRBD1	CASSFYHRGQDGYTF	TGTGCCAGCAGCTTTTACCACAGGGGCCAGGATGGCTACACCTTC
TRBV9	few	TRBJ1-2	NA	CASSVEQGIGYTF	TGTGCCAGCAGCGTAGAACAGGGTATAGGCTACACCTTC
TRBV4-1	NA	TRBJ2-7	NA	CASSQTPRPLSSYEQYF	TGCGCCAGCAGCCAAACCCCTCGGCCTCTTAGCTCCTACGAGCAGTACTTC
TRBV7-9	NA	TRBJ2-1	NA	CASSFLLHEQFF	TGTGCCAGCAGCTTTCTTCTGCATGAGCAGTTCTTC
TRBV29-1	NA	TRBJ2-7	NA	CSYGERNYEQYF	TGCAGCTATGGGGAGCGGAACTACGAGCAGTACTTC
TRBV7-9	NA	TRBJ1-1	NA	CASSRAGRDTEAFF	TGTGCCAGCAGCCGGGCGGGGAGGGACACTGAAGCTTTCTTT
TRBV27	NA	TRBJ1-2	NA	CASSLGTAYGYTF	TGTGCCAGCAGTTTAGGGACGGCCTATGGCTACACCTTC
TRBV2	NA	TRBJ2-3	NA	CASGWGTDTQYF	TGTGCCAGCGGGTGGGGTACAGATACGCAGTATTTT
TRBV12-5	NA	TRBJ2-1	NA	CASGLVIRDRNNEQFF	TGTGCTAGTGGTTTGGTAATACGCGACAGAAACAATGAGCAGTTCTTC
TRBV29-1	NA	TRBJ1-2	NA	CSVEDQGPYYGYTF	TGCAGCGTTGAGGACCAGGGACCTTACTATGGCTACACCTTC
TRBV5-6	once	TRBJ2-2	TRBD2	CASSEGLVSAGELFF	TGTGCCAGCAGCGAGGGACTAGTGTCGGCCGGGGAGCTGTTTTTT
TRBV11-2	NA	TRBJ2-7	TRBD1	CASSLRTGNYEQYF	TGTGCCAGCAGCTTGCGGACAGGCAACTACGAGCAGTACTTC
TRBV19	NA	TRBJ1-5	TRBD1	CASSKGAVSNQPQHF	TGTGCCAGTAGTAAGGGGGCAGTGAGCAATCAGCCCCAGCATTTT
TRBV2	NA	TRBJ1-2	NA	CASSPDSYGYTF	TGTGCCAGCAGTCCGGACAGCTATGGCTACACCTTC
TRBV4-3	NA	TRBJ1-5	NA	CASSQDRKRNQPQHF	TGCGCCAGCAGCCAAGATCGGAAGAGGAATCAGCCCCAGCATTTT
TRBV4-1	few	TRBJ2-1	TRBD2	CASSLSVRGDSSNEQFF	TGCGCCAGCAGCCTCTCCGTCCGGGGGGACTCATCCAATGAGCAGTTCTTC
TRBV19	NA	TRBJ2-3	TRBD2	CASNEAGGPRGTDTQYF	TGTGCCAGTAATGAAGCGGGGGGGCCTCGAGGCACAGATACGCAGTATTTT
TRBV3-1/TRBV3-2	few	TRBJ1-5	NA	CASSQDSHQPQHF	TGTGCCAGCAGCCAAGACTCACATCAGCCCCAGCATTTT
TRBV10-3	NA	TRBJ2-6	NA	CAISPPKSGANVLTF	TGTGCCATCAGTCCCCCAAAGTCTGGGGCCAACGTCCTGACTTTC
TRBV5-1	NA	TRBJ2-5	NA	CASSPERLGETQYF	TGCGCCAGCAGCCCGGAAAGGCTAGGCGAGACCCAGTACTTC
TRBV30	NA	TRBJ1-6	NA	CAWSVLNSYNSPLHF	TGTGCCTGGAGTGTACTTAACTCCTATAATTCACCCCTCCACTTT
TRBV5-8	NA	TRBJ2-2	NA	CASSPGIRLAGELFF	TGTGCCAGCAGCCCGGGCATCCGGTTAGCCGGGGAGCTGTTTTTT
TRBV4-1	NA	TRBJ2-5	NA	CASSQVGGRLETQYF	TGCGCCAGCAGCCAAGTCGGAGGACGATTAGAGACCCAGTACTTC
TRBV4-2	NA	TRBJ1-2	TRBD1	CASSHSGQGDYGYTF	TGTGCCAGCAGCCACTCCGGACAGGGCGACTATGGCTACACCTTC
TRBV7-2	few	TRBJ2-3	TRBD1	CAIRPLRDREEWDTQYF	TGTGCCATCCGACCGCTGAGGGACAGGGAGGAGTGGGATACGCAGTATTTT
TRBV6-8	once	TRBJ1-1	NA	CASSCQGPSLFF	TGTGCCAGCAGTTGTCAGGGACCGTCCTTATTCTTT
TRBV28	once	TRBJ2-7	TRBD2	CASSLGGVSYEQYF	TGTGCCAGCAGTTTGGGAGGGGTCTCCTACGAGCAGTACTTC
TRBV19	NA	TRBJ2-5	NA	CASSIGRRETQYF	TGTGCCAGTAGTATCGGCAGACGTGAGACCCAGTACTTC
TRBV3-1/TRBV3-2	NA	TRBJ2-2	NA	CASSQLRELFF	TGTGCCAGCAGCCAACTCCGGGAGCTGTTTTTT
TRBV5-4	NA	TRBJ1-1	NA	CASSLEESTEAFF	TGTGCCAGCAGCCTTGAAGAGAGCACTGAAGCTTTCTTT
TRBV2	NA	TRBJ2-7	NA	CASSVDWPYAYEQYF	TGTGCCAGCAGCGTCGACTGGCCCTATGCCTACGAGCAGTACTTC
TRBV5-4	once	TRBJ2-1	NA	CASSSGGVTYNEQFF	TGTGCCAGCAGCTCAGGGGGGGTGACCTACAATGAGCAGTTCTTC
TRBV24-1	once	TRBJ2-2	NA	CATSEGTGELFF	TGTGCCACCAGTGAAGGCACCGGGGAGCTGTTTTTT
TRBV13	NA	TRBJ2-7	NA	CASSQTTYEQYF	TGTGCCAGCAGCCAAACCACCTACGAGCAGTACTTC
TRBV7-2	NA	TRBJ1-1	TRBD1	CASRRGDRVGAFF	TGTGCCAGCAGGAGGGGGGACAGGGTAGGAGCTTTCTTT
TRBV7-9	NA	TRBJ1-4	TRBD1	CASSLGQPGNEKLFF	TGTGCCAGCAGCTTGGGACAGCCGGGTAATGAAAAACTGTTTTTT
TRBV6-5	NA	TRBJ1-3	NA	CASSYAGSGNTIYF	TGTGCCAGCAGTTACGCAGGTTCTGGAAACACCATATATTTT
TRBV7-2	NA	TRBJ1-6	NA	CASSLSMWASTYNSPLHF	TGTGCCAGCAGCTTAAGTATGTGGGCCAGCACCTATAATTCACCCCTCCACTTT
TRBV2	few	TRBJ1-5	NA	CASSGFTYQPQHF	TGTGCCAGCAGTGGGTTTACGTATCAGCCCCAGCATTTT
TRBV4-3	NA	TRBJ1-4	NA	CASSHEHLATNEKLFF	TGCGCCAGCAGCCACGAGCACCTTGCAACTAATGAAAAACTGTTTTTT
TRBV15	once	TRBJ2-5	TRBD2	CATSREASGRGRETQYF	TGTGCCACCAGCAGAGAGGCTAGCGGGAGGGGGCGGGAGACCCAGTACTTC
TRBV5-6	few	TRBJ2-6	NA	CASSFRGLLSGANVLTF	TGTGCCAGCAGCTTCAGGGGCCTCCTCTCTGGGGCCAACGTCCTGACTTTC
TRBV12-3/TRBV12-4	NA	TRBJ2-4	NA	CASSGGEHGIQYF	TGTGCCAGCAGTGGGGGAGAGCATGGCATTCAGTACTTC
TRBV6-1	NA	TRBJ1-1	TRBD1	CASSSGTANTEAFF	TGTGCCAGCAGTTCCGGGACAGCAAACACTGAAGCTTTCTTT
TRBV29-1	NA	TRBJ1-1	NA	CSVENGVNTEAFF	TGCAGCGTTGAAAACGGGGTGAACACTGAAGCTTTCTTT
TRBV4-2	few	TRBJ2-7	TRBD1	CASSQAGTGGHEQYF	TGTGCCAGCAGCCAAGCGGGGACAGGGGGCCACGAGCAGTACTTC
TRBV5-4	NA	TRBJ1-2	NA	CASSFRDNYGYTF	TGTGCCAGCAGCTTCCGGGATAACTATGGCTACACCTTC